This T cell receptor beta chain appears in the sequencing data of a study of blood T cell repertoires in COVID-19. Generated by immunoSEQ multiplex PCR, the TCRdb table keeps only in-frame clones and is missing some. This sample yields over 200,000 clones, of which roughly 90% are seen a single time; less than 3% belongs to the top ten. V shed 4 bases, J shed 3 bases, and the junction held 7 bases outside the gene matches. The germline gives CDR1 KGHDR, CDR2 SFDVKD. This CDR3 spans 16 amino acids. The sample was peripheral blood. The origin of this receptor is a woman in her sixties with acute or convalescent COVID-19. This chain joins TRBV24-1 and TRBJ2-2; 7 nucleotides agree with TRBD1. The CDR3 sequence is CATSDLDRVDTGELFF. The CDR3 region has the DNA TGTGCCACCAGTGACCTCGACAGGGTGGACACCGGGGAGCTGTTTTTT.